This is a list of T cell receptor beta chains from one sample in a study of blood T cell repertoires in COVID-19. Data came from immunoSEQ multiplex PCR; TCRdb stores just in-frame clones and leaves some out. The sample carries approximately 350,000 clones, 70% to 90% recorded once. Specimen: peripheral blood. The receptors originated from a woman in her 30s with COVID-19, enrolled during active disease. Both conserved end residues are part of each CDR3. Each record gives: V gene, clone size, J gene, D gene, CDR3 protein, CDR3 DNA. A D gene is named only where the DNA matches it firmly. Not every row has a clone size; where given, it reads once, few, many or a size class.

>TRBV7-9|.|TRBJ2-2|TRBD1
CASSPGQGASGELFF
TGTGCCAGCAGCCCGGGACAGGGGGCGTCCGGGGAGCTGTTTTTT
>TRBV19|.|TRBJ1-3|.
CASTSNSEGRSGNTIYF
TGTGCCAGTACCTCCAACTCGGAGGGAAGGTCTGGAAACACCATATATTTT
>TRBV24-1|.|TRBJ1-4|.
CATSDWTVVQTNEKLFF
TGTGCCACCAGTGATTGGACAGTAGTGCAAACTAATGAAAAACTGTTTTTT
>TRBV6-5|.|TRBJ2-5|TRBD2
CASSHWREREETQYF
TGTGCCAGCAGCCACTGGCGGGAGAGGGAAGAGACCCAGTACTTC
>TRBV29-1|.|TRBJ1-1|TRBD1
CSAGDRAPNTEAFF
TGCAGCGCTGGGGACAGGGCCCCGAACACTGAAGCTTTCTTT
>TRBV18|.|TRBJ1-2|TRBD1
CASSPPGTGPYGYTF
TGTGCCAGCTCACCCCCCGGGACAGGGCCCTATGGCTACACCTTC
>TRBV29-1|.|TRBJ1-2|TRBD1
CSVIRDRGSNGYTF
TGCAGCGTAATCCGAGACAGGGGTTCGAATGGCTACACCTTC
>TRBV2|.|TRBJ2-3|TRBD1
CASRATGVSTDTQYF
TGTGCCAGCAGGGCGACAGGGGTCAGTACAGATACGCAGTATTTT
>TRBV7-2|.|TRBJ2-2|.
CASSLGGPANTGELFF
TGTGCCAGCAGCTTAGGGGGGCCCGCGAACACCGGGGAGCTGTTTTTT
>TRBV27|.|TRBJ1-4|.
CASSLSSRVRTNEKLFF
TGTGCCAGCAGTTTATCGTCCAGGGTGCGGACTAATGAAAAACTGTTTTTT
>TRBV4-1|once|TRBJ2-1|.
CASSQEGLRGSDEQFF
TGCGCCAGCAGCCAAGAAGGCCTACGGGGGTCTGATGAGCAGTTCTTC
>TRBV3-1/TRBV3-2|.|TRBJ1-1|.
CASSQSVNTEAFF
TGTGCCAGCAGCCAATCAGTGAACACTGAAGCTTTCTTT
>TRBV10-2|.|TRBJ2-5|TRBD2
CASSEPGLAGGPETQYF
TGCGCCAGCAGTGAGCCGGGACTAGCGGGGGGGCCCGAGACCCAGTACTTC
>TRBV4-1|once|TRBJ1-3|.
CASSQGHRGNTIYF
TGCGCCAGCAGCCAAGGGCACAGAGGAAACACCATATATTTT
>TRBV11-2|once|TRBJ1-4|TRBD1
CASSAGGTTNEKLFF
TGTGCCAGCAGCGCAGGGGGTACAACTAATGAAAAACTGTTTTTT
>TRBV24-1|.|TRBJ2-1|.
CATSDSPAVSSYNEQFF
TGTGCCACCAGTGATTCCCCCGCCGTGAGCTCCTACAATGAGCAGTTCTTC
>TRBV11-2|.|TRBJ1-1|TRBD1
CASSGQGVSEAFF
TGTGCCAGCAGCGGACAGGGGGTTTCTGAAGCTTTCTTT
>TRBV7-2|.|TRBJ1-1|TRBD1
CASSPNPRDRGTEAFF
TGTGCCAGCAGCCCCAACCCACGGGACAGGGGCACTGAAGCTTTCTTT
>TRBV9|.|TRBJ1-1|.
CASSVAGARDTEAFF
TGTGCCAGCAGCGTAGCAGGCGCGAGGGACACTGAAGCTTTCTTT
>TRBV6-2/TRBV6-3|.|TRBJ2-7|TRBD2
CASSYRSLAASGDPATYEQYF
TGTGCCAGCAGTTACCGTTCCCTGGCGGCTAGCGGGGACCCAGCCACCTACGAGCAGTACTTC
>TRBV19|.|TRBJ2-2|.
CASSIYGQGYRGELFF
TGTGCCAGTAGTATTTATGGTCAGGGGTACCGCGGGGAGCTGTTTTTT
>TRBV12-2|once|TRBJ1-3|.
CASRLVNQDYSGNTIYF
TGTGCAAGTCGCTTAGTGAATCAGGATTACTCTGGAAACACCATATATTTT
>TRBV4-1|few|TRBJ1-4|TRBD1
CASSQTGSRDEKLFF
TGCGCCAGCAGCCAGACAGGGAGCCGGGATGAAAAACTGTTTTTT